The present TCR beta chain was sequenced within a study of a mutant IDH1 vaccine in newly diagnosed glioma. Indicated time point: week 5, during vaccination. Vaccinated patients received 300 ug of mutant IDH1 20-mer peptide per dose, with topical imiquimod. Method: immunoSEQ multiplex PCR; TCRdb's copy keeps in-frame clones and lacks some. The table includes 50,000 or so clones, about 81% detected once. Notes on this clone: Its antigen is not identified.

The CDR3 covers 13 residues. Germline V gene sequence: CDR1 MNHEY, CDR2 SMNVEV (reference sequence). Trimming removed 1 base from V and 12 bases from J; junction bases left unmatched: 4. The sequencing used PBMCs, collected from a glioma patient whose treatment included an IDH1 peptide vaccine. This sequence was found in a woman in her forties or fifties with glioma. The gene calls are TRBV27 and TRBJ2-1; 9 nucleotides match TRBD2. This CDR3 is CASSLYEAGGQFF. The DNA of the CDR3 is TGTGCCAGCAGTTTATATGAAGCGGGGGGGCAGTTCTTC.